This TCR beta chain was sequenced during a study of T cell clusters in autoimmune cytopenias. Broader study findings: Primary autoimmune cytopenia patients seemingly lacked the physiological T cell clusters found in healthy donors.

TRB was amplified by touch-down multiplex PCR, primer pools A and B combined. TCRdb reprocessed the multiplex PCR reads, with one entry per CDR3 protein and no DNA. The sample totals under 6,500 distinct CDR3 sequences. This clonotype ranks as medium-sized in terms of frequency. The antigen remains unidentified. TRB was amplified from about 260 ng of peripheral blood genomic DNA per sample. Germline assignment: CDR1 LNHNV and CDR2 YYDKDF (reference sequence). The CDR3 length is 14 residues. These data were also filed under a second study, of T cell repertoires in aging, cancer and after chemotherapy. That paper states: In each cancer cohort, median generation probability increased across chemotherapy, suggesting thymic output rebounded.

Sequenced sample: peripheral blood. The clonotype was recovered from a human donor in good health. V usage is TRBV15 and J usage is TRBJ1-1; as DNA is missing, the TRBD1 call by TCRdb cannot be tested. CDR3 residues: CATSRDGPGREAFF.